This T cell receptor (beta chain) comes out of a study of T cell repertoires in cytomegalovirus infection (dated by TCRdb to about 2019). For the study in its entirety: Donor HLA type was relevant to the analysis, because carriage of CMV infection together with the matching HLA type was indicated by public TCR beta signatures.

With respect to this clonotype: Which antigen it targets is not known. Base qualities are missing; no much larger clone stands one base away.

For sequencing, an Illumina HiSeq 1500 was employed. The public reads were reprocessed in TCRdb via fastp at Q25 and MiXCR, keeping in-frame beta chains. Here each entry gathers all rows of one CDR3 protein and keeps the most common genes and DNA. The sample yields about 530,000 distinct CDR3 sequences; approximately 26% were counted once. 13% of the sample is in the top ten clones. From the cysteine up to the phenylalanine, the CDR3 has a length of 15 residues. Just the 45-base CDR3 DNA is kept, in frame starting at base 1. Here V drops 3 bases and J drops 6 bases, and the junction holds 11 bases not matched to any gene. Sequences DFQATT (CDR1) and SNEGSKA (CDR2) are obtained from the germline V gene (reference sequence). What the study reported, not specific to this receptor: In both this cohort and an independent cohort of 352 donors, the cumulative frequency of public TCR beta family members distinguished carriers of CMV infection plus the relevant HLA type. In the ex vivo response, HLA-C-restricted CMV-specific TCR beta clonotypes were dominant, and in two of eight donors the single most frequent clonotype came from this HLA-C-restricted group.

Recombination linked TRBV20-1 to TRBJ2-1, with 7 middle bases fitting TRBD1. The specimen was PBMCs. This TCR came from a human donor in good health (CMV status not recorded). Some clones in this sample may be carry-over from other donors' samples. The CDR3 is CSASTGARRSNEQFF. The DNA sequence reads TGCAGTGCTAGTACAGGGGCGAGACGATCCAATGAGCAGTTCTTC.